This passage covers 26 T cell receptor beta chains from one sample sequenced in a study of T cell responses to AZD1222 COVID-19 vaccine. Here immunoSEQ multiplex PCR was the method, and the copy in TCRdb shows in-frame clones only, minus some. The table lists 200,000 to 250,000 clones, roughly 94% of them singletons, with around 1.7% in the top ten. Source: peripheral blood, taken 28 days after the second dose of the MenACWY control vaccine. Receptor source: an adult who received the MenACWY meningococcal vaccine as a control.

This clone has only one observation. J is TRBJ2-5 and V is TRBV28, with 7 bases aligning to TRBD1. Germline trimming cut 6 bases from V and 5 bases from J; bases unmatched to any gene: 0. CDR3 size: 11 residues. Germline CDR1 MDHEN, CDR2 SYDVKM. CDR3 protein: CASRTGETQYF. The CDR3 nucleotides read TGTGCCAGCAGGACAGGGGAGACCCAGTACTTC.

V usage is TRBV15 and J usage is TRBJ1-1; D perhaps matches TRBD1 (5 bases). The germline gives CDR1 LNHNV, CDR2 YYDKDF (reference sequence). Deletions cut 0 bases from V and 11 bases from J, with 19 bases between. The CDR3 totals 15 residues. The CDR3 nucleotides read TGTGCCACCAGCAGAGATTTTCGGGGGTTCGACTGGGCTTTCTTT. It is translated as CATSRDFRGFDWAFF. Drawing the rest from reference TRBV15 and TRBJ1-1, the complete variable domain is DAMVIQNPRYQVTQFGKPVTLSCSQTLNHNVMYWYQQKSSQAPKLLFHYYDKDFNNEADTPDNFQSRRPNTSFCFLDIRSPGLGDTAMYLCATSRDFRGFDWAFFGQGTRLTVV.

The CDR3 reads CASSLTGGEGYGYTF. In DNA, the CDR3 is TGTGCCAGCAGTTTGACGGGCGGGGAGGGCTATGGCTACACCTTC. The genes are TRBV27 and TRBJ1-2; D remains ambiguous. The CDR3 consists of 15 residues. Germline CDR1 is MNHEY and CDR2 is SMNVEV (reference sequence). V was clipped by 3 bases and J by 4 bases, with 15 bases between them.

V gene TRBV5-1 combines with J gene TRBJ1-2, with unresolved D. Trimming left V 4 bases short and J 4 bases short, with 20 bases between. The CDR3 length is 16 residues. Germline loops: CDR1 SGHRS, CDR2 YFSETQ. CDR3 sequence (DNA): TGCGCCAGCAGCCTTGAGCCCGGGGTATCGAGCTATGGCTACACCTTC. Protein: CASSLEPGVSSYGYTF. Drawing the rest from reference TRBV5-1 and TRBJ1-2, the complete variable domain is KAGVTQTPRYLIKTRGQQVTLSCSPISGHRSVSWYQQTPGQGLQFLFEYFSETQRNKGNFPGRFSGRQFSNSRSEMNVSTLELGDSALYLCASSLEPGVSSYGYTFGSGTRLTVV.

The chain combines TRBV10-1 with TRBJ1-6; D uncertain. The CDR3 loop spans 12 amino acids. Per the germline V gene, CDR1 is WNHNN and CDR2 is SYGVQD (reference sequence). V gave up 3 bases and J gave up 6 bases, with 3 bases separating them. CDR3 DNA: TGCGCCAGCAGTGATAGTAATTCACCCCTCCACTTT. Translated, it gives CASSDSNSPLHF.

The chain couples TRBV9 to TRBJ1-6; a possible D gene is TRBD1 (6 bases). Trimming stripped 4 bases from V and 8 bases from J, with 10 bases between. Germline V lookup: CDR1 SGDLS, CDR2 YYNGEE. The CDR3 spans 13 residues. The CDR3 region is CASSPGQYSPLHF. CDR3 bases: TGTGCCAGCAGCCCTGGACAGTATTCACCCCTCCACTTT.

A single count supports this clone. V and J are TRBV6-5 and TRBJ2-2; D may be TRBD2 (6 bases). Germline assignment: CDR1 MNHEY and CDR2 SVGAGI. V was trimmed by 6 bases and J by 4 bases, leaving 15 bases between them. This CDR3 is built from 15 residues. Here the CDR3 reads CASRSGTGGTGELFF. CDR3 DNA sequence: TGTGCCAGCAGGTCGGGGACTGGGGGCACCGGGGAGCTGTTTTTT.

This rearrangement joins TRBV9 to TRBJ1-2; possibly TRBD1 for D (6 bases). Germline V gene data show CDR1 as SGDLS and CDR2 as YYNGEE. The CDR3 has 12 residues. V shed 5 bases and J shed 6 bases, with 11 bases lying between them. The CDR3 nucleotides read TGTGCCAGCAGGGTAAAGGGGGATGGCTACACCTTC. Translating gives CASRVKGDGYTF.

The chain links TRBV27 to TRBJ1-4; D unresolved. V dropped 0 bases and J dropped 0 bases, with 5 bases sitting between them. Looked up from germline, CDR1 is MNHEY and CDR2 is SMNVEV (reference sequence). The CDR3 runs to 15 residues. CDR3: CASSLSTTTNEKLFF. CDR3 nucleotides: TGTGCCAGCAGTTTATCGACAACAACTAATGAAAAACTGTTTTTT.

The chain is built from TRBV6-5 and TRBJ2-6; D not certain. Trimming removed 6 bases at V and 5 bases at J, with 14 bases between. The CDR3 extends over 15 amino acids. Germline V gene sequence: CDR1 MNHEY, CDR2 SVGAGI. CDR3 DNA: TGTGCCAGCAGGAACTCGGAAGACTGGGCCAACGTCCTGACTTTC. It specifies CASRNSEDWANVLTF.

The V and J genes are TRBV11-3 and TRBJ2-1, with D uncertain. The CDR3 sequence is 14 residues long. Trimming left V 4 bases short and J 5 bases short, with 12 bases between. Germline lookup yields CDR1 SGHNT and CDR2 YENEEA. CDR3 loop: CASSSSTGNNEQFF. CDR3 DNA sequence: TGTGCCAGCAGCTCATCGACTGGAAACAATGAGCAGTTCTTC.

The V and J genes are TRBV19 and TRBJ2-1, with a tentative D call TRBD2 (6 bases). Germline assignment: CDR1 LNHDA and CDR2 SQIVND (reference sequence). The CDR3 runs 14 residues. The ends were cut back, 8 bases at V and 8 bases at J, with 19 bases in the middle. The CDR3 here is CASQEWGDSYEQFF. DNA of the CDR3: TGTGCCAGTCAAGAGTGGGGGGATTCGTATGAGCAGTTCTTC.

V usage is TRBV11-2 and J usage is TRBJ2-1; 13 nucleotides line up with TRBD2. In germline, CDR1 is SGHAT, CDR2 FQNNGV. The CDR3 has 15 amino acids. The ends lost 5 bases at V and 6 bases at J; junction bases unmatched: 4. CDR3 sequence: CASSSTSGGVNEQFF. The CDR3 nucleotides are TGTGCCAGCAGCAGCACTAGCGGGGGGGTCAATGAGCAGTTCTTC.

In its sample, this clone was seen once. Mismatch with germline at one junction end may stem from a read error. The rearrangement joins TRBV15 to TRBJ2-4; possible D gene TRBD2, 6 bases. The CDR3 contains 11 residues. Per the germline V gene, CDR1 is LNHNV and CDR2 is YYDKDF (reference sequence). CDR3 in DNA: TGTGCCACCAGCGGGACCGGGACTCAGCACTTC. This translates into CATSGTGTQHF.

This sequence joins TRBV5-1 and TRBJ2-3; possibly TRBD1 or TRBD2 for D (5 bases each). The CDR3 contains 17 residues. Trimming removed 0 bases at V and 1 base at J, with 15 bases between. Germline values: CDR1 SGHRS, CDR2 YFSETQ. Here the CDR3 reads CASSLDGTSDGTDTQYF. For the CDR3, the DNA is TGCGCCAGCAGCTTGGATGGGACCAGCGACGGCACAGATACGCAGTATTTT.

V is TRBV5-4 and J is TRBJ1-2, with D uncertain. Germline assignment: CDR1 SGHNT and CDR2 YYREEE (reference sequence). Trimming cost V 4 bases and J 6 bases, with 13 bases left between them. CDR3 size: 13 residues. CDR3 coding DNA: TGTGCCAGCAGCCCTGACCGTCCTGATGGCTACACCTTC. This gives the protein CASSPDRPDGYTF.

CDR3 in DNA: TGTGCCAGCAGTTCCCTCGGGACAGCCAATGAAAAACTGTTTTTT. Protein sequence: CASSSLGTANEKLFF. The rearrangement joins TRBV6-2 or TRBV6-3 to TRBJ1-4, with 7 bases aligning to TRBD1. Germline CDR1 reads MNHEY; CDR2 reads SVGEGT. CDR3 length equals 15 residues. With V trimmed by 4 bases and J by 5 bases, 7 bases remained unmatched.

The J gene is TRBJ2-7, the V gene TRBV4-3; 8 bases align to TRBD1. V lost 0 bases, J lost 4 bases, and 8 bases stayed unmatched. Germline assignment: CDR1 LGHNA and CDR2 YSLEER. The CDR3 runs 16 residues. This chain's CDR3 is CASSQDAGTGGYEQYF. CDR3 DNA sequence: TGCGCCAGCAGCCAAGATGCAGGGACAGGAGGTTACGAGCAGTACTTC.

V is TRBV5-1 and J is TRBJ1-4; D unclear. Trimming took 10 bases from V and 4 from J, leaving 14 bases between them. The V gene's germline CDR1 is SGHRS and CDR2 YFSETQ. The CDR3 is 13 amino acids. CDR3 protein: CASRGPDNEKLFF. The CDR3, as DNA: TGCGCCTCCCGCGGGCCGGATAATGAAAAACTGTTTTTT.

The chain is built from TRBV2 and TRBJ2-7, with 8 bases identical to TRBD2. Germline CDR1 SNHLY, CDR2 FYNNEI. The CDR3 consists of 14 residues. Unmatched junction bases numbered 8, after V lost 5 bases and J lost 5 bases. The CDR3 DNA reads as TGTGCCAGCAGTTCGGGCGGGGGGAGCGACGAGCAGTACTTC. It codes for CASSSGGGSDEQYF.

The chain uses TRBV7-9 and TRBJ2-7; unclear D gene. CDR3 length equals 15 residues. CDR1 and CDR2 (germline): SEHNR, FQNEAQ (reference sequence). V was clipped by 1 base and J by 5 bases, with 15 bases between them. This CDR3 is CASSLEASGSHEQYF. CDR3 DNA sequence: TGTGCCAGCAGCTTAGAGGCTAGTGGGTCCCACGAGCAGTACTTC.

The V and J genes are TRBV7-9 and TRBJ1-1; 7 positions match TRBD1. Germline V gives CDR1 SEHNR, CDR2 FQNEAQ (reference sequence). Germline trimming cut 1 base from V and 5 bases from J; bases unmatched to any gene: 4. The CDR3 runs 14 residues. The CDR3 loop is CASSLGDSQTEAFF. Written as DNA, the CDR3 is TGTGCCAGCAGCTTAGGGGACAGTCAGACTGAAGCTTTCTTT. Complete variable domain (other parts from reference TRBV7-9 and TRBJ1-1): DTGVSQNPRHKITKRGQNVTFRCDPISEHNRLYWYRQTLGQGPEFLTYFQNEAQLEKSRLLSDRFSAERPKGSFSTLEIQRTEQGDSAMYLCASSLGDSQTEAFFGQGTRLTVV.

The chain joins TRBV5-6 to TRBJ1-5, with D perhaps TRBD1 (5 bases). V shed 8 bases and J shed 2 bases, with 17 bases lying between them. Germline V gene lookup returns CDR1 SGHDT and CDR2 YYEEEE. This CDR3 is 15 amino acids long. CDR3 sequence reads: CASTSMGTGNQPQHF. In nucleotides, the CDR3 is TGTGCCAGTACCTCTATGGGGACCGGCAATCAGCCCCAGCATTTT.

The chain combines TRBV5-5 with TRBJ2-5; 11 bases match TRBD1. Germline values: CDR1 SGHKS, CDR2 YYEKEE (reference sequence). This CDR3 region has 14 residues. The J segment lost 5 bases and the V segment lost 4 bases, leaving 4 bases of the junction unmatched. The CDR3 region has the DNA TGTGCCAGCAGCCGGACAGGGGGCGCGGAGACCCAGTACTTC. Its translation: CASSRTGGAETQYF.

This rearrangement joins TRBV3-1 (or the pseudogene TRBV3-2) to TRBJ1-2; D is possibly TRBD1 (6 bases). In germline, CDR1 is LGHDT, CDR2 YNNKEL (reference sequence). This CDR3 spans 13 amino acids. Trimming stripped 1 base from V and 8 bases from J, with 11 bases between. CDR3 protein: CASSQAGAGGYTF. CDR3 coding DNA: TGTGCCAGCAGCCAAGCAGGGGCGGGGGGCTACACCTTC.

V gene TRBV4-3 combines with J gene TRBJ1-5; D may be TRBD1 (5 bases). The CDR3 length is 16 residues. Germline V gene data show CDR1 as LGHNA and CDR2 as YSLEER. V lost 0 bases and J lost 5, with 14 bases in between. In nucleotides, the CDR3 is TGCGCCAGCAGCCAAGATAGCCGGCAGGGCGATCAGCCCCAGCATTTT. Protein product: CASSQDSRQGDQPQHF.